This entry lists 21 T cell receptor beta chains sequenced from one sample in a study of cytomegalovirus exposure and HLA in healthy donors (dated 2017 in TCRdb). Library preparation employed the immunoSEQ multiplex PCR assay. The multiplex PCR relied on a mix of 60 forward primers for TCR Vbeta segments and 13 reverse primers for TCR Jbeta segments. Entries here come from immuneACCESS through TCRdb and include only in-frame sequences with V and J called. Some clones fail to appear in such tables; in the studies checked, an unresolved V gene covers under half of the shortfall, and the cause of the remainder is unknown. A total of 110,000 to 150,000 clones appear in this sample, approximately 80% of them only once. The top ten constitute around 3.6% of the sample. The sequenced sample was PBMCs. These receptors came from a male donor in good health and CMV-seronegative.

The chain uses TRBV18 and TRBJ2-6; 7 bases are shared with TRBD1. CDR3 length: 15 amino acids. The germline gives CDR1 KGHSH, CDR2 LQKENI. The ends lost 6 bases at V and 3 bases at J; junction bases unmatched: 5. CDR3 sequence (DNA): TGTGCCAGCTCCCCGACAGGGTTTGGGGCCAACGTCCTGACTTTC. Translated: CASSPTGFGANVLTF.

This chain uses TRBV6-5 with TRBJ2-7; 8 bases agree with TRBD2. Germline-derived CDR1 and CDR2 are MNHEY and SVGAGI. CDR3 length equals 15 residues. With V trimmed by 2 bases and J by 2 bases, 5 bases remained unmatched. This CDR3 is CASSYTSGVPYEQYF. CDR3 coding DNA: TGTGCCAGCAGTTACACTAGCGGAGTCCCCTACGAGCAGTACTTC.

This chain uses TRBV7-8 with TRBJ2-2; 10 nucleotides line up with TRBD1. The ends lost 5 bases at V and 3 bases at J; junction bases unmatched: 9. The CDR3 contains 17 residues. CDR1 is SGHVS and CDR2 is FQNEAQ in the germline V gene. In DNA, the CDR3 is TGTGCCAGCAGCGAAGCCGGGACAGGGGAACACACCGGGGAGCTGTTTTTT. It translates to CASSEAGTGEHTGELFF.

The gene calls are TRBV4-2 and TRBJ2-3; TRBD2 agrees at 8 bases. Germline CDR1 is LGHNA and CDR2 is YNFKEQ. With V trimmed by 10 bases and J by 4 bases, 1 base remained unmatched. The CDR3 length is 11 residues. The chain's CDR3 is CATGGADTQYF. As DNA, the CDR3 is TGTGCCACGGGGGGGGCAGATACGCAGTATTTT.

This rearrangement joins TRBV5-4 to TRBJ2-5; D not resolved. The V end lost 4 bases, the J end lost 2 bases, and 3 bases lay between the germline ends. This CDR3 has 11 amino acids. Germline V lookup: CDR1 SGHNT, CDR2 YYREEE (reference sequence). CDR3 in amino acids: CASSRQETQYF. The DNA for the CDR3 is TGTGCCAGCAGCCGGCAAGAGACCCAGTACTTC.

V gene TRBV7-2 combines with J gene TRBJ2-3, with a weak D call TRBD2 (5 bases). The V and J ends lost 1 base and 1 base respectively, with 12 bases between them. The CDR3 extends over 16 amino acids. In germline, CDR1 is SGHTA, CDR2 FQGNSA. CDR3: CASSLGGSVGTDTQYF. The CDR3 bases are TGTGCCAGCAGCTTAGGGGGTAGCGTCGGCACAGATACGCAGTATTTT.

The chain recombines TRBV19 with TRBJ2-5; 8 positions match TRBD1. CDR1 and CDR2 (germline): LNHDA, SQIVND (reference sequence). J lost 4 bases, V lost 7 bases, and 2 bases had no gene match. This CDR3 spans 12 amino acids. The CDR3 loop reads CASKDRAETQYF. CDR3 nucleotide sequence: TGTGCCAGTAAGGACAGGGCAGAGACCCAGTACTTC.

This clone appeared once. The DNA for the CDR3 is TGCGCCAGCAGCCCGAGGGCTAGCGGGACTCTAGCCTACGAGCAGTACTTC. This gives the protein CASSPRASGTLAYEQYF. The chain employs TRBV5-1 and TRBJ2-5; 9 bases are shared with TRBD2. The J call may be mistaken, given a closer DNA end match to TRBJ2-7. Germline values: CDR1 SGHRS, CDR2 YFSETQ. The CDR3 consists of 17 residues.

In its sample, this clone was seen once. The rearrangement uses TRBV12-5 and TRBJ2-7, with a possible D match to TRBD2 (5 bases). The length of the CDR3 is 14 residues. Trimming shortened V by 9 bases and J by 12 bases, and 27 bases separated the two germline ends. Germline V CDR1 and CDR2: LGHNT, FRNRAP. The CDR3 region has the DNA TGTGCTAGGGCCTCCGGGGTACCCCCGTCACCATCGTACTTC. The encoded protein is CARASGVPPSPSYF.

Details on this clone: Other DNA sequences in this specimen translate into the identical CDR3. The chain combines TRBV15 with TRBJ2-7, with 14 bases that match TRBD2. Germline assignment: CDR1 LNHNV and CDR2 YYDKDF (reference sequence). The CDR3 spans 15 residues. The V and J ends lost 3 bases and 4 bases, in that order; junction bases with no gene match: 2. CDR3 region: CATSRGLAGAYEQYF. CDR3 nucleotides: TGTGCCACCAGCAGGGGACTAGCGGGAGCGTACGAGCAGTACTTC.

This clone has just one count. The chain uses TRBV9 and TRBJ1-6; TRBD1 aligns across 8 bases. CDR1 SGDLS and CDR2 YYNGEE come from the germline V gene. The V gene end was trimmed by 1 base and the J gene end by 6 bases; junction bases not matched to a gene: 0. CDR3 length equals 14 residues. CDR3 sequence: CASSVQGANSPLHF. The CDR3, as DNA: TGTGCCAGCAGCGTACAGGGGGCTAATTCACCCCTCCACTTT.

This rearrangement joins TRBV4-1 to TRBJ1-5; 8 bases map to TRBD1. The germline gives CDR1 MGHRA, CDR2 YSYEKL. The junction had 14 bases not matched to a gene; V was cut back by 1 base and J by 0 bases. The CDR3 runs 20 residues. The CDR3: CASSQGFLGDRGDSNQPQHF. In DNA, the CDR3 is TGCGCCAGCAGCCAAGGGTTCCTAGGCGACAGGGGCGATAGCAATCAGCCCCAGCATTTT.

This sequence joins TRBV5-4 and TRBJ1-1; TRBD1 might be the D (5 bases). Germline CDR1 SGHNT, CDR2 YYREEE (reference sequence). V gave up 3 bases and J gave up 1 base, with 7 bases separating them. The CDR3 length is 13 residues. This CDR3 is CASSYQGNTEAFF. The DNA of the CDR3 is TGTGCCAGCAGCTACCAGGGGAACACTGAAGCTTTCTTT.

This clone was picked up a small number of times. This chain joins TRBV6-5 and TRBJ2-2, with a weak D call TRBD2 (6 bases). Germline lookup yields CDR1 MNHEY and CDR2 SVGAGI. The CDR3 has 14 amino acids. The ends were cut back, 7 bases at V and 3 bases at J, with 12 bases in the middle. In DNA, the CDR3 is TGTGCCAGCACCCTTAGCGGAGACACCGGGGAGCTGTTTTTT. This gives the protein CASTLSGDTGELFF.

This clone was seen only a few times. V gene TRBV14 combines with J gene TRBJ1-2; D may be TRBD1 (6 bases). Between the trimmed V and J ends, which lost 3 bases and 6 bases, there was a span of 14 bases. The CDR3 contains 14 residues. Germline CDR1 and CDR2: SGHDN and FVKESK. The CDR3 coding sequence is TGTGCCAGCAGCCAGACGAGGGGGTCGCATGGCTACACCTTC. This encodes CASSQTRGSHGYTF.

The rearrangement uses TRBV6-5 and TRBJ1-5; TRBD1 is a possible D gene (6 bases). Trimming left V 2 bases short and J 5 bases short, with 10 bases between. CDR1 and CDR2 (germline): MNHEY, SVGAGI. There are 14 residues in the CDR3. The CDR3 here is CASSYNRVYQPQHF. The CDR3 DNA is TGTGCCAGCAGTTACAACAGGGTATATCAGCCCCAGCATTTT.

This sequence joins TRBV14 and TRBJ1-2; TRBD1 aligns across 10 bases. Germline lookup yields CDR1 SGHDN and CDR2 FVKESK. V shed 2 bases and J 5 bases; nucleotides not matched to a gene: 8. The CDR3 runs to 16 residues. This CDR3 is CASSQKGQGVRYGYTF. The CDR3 coding sequence is TGTGCCAGCAGCCAAAAAGGACAGGGGGTGCGGTATGGCTACACCTTC.

The chain uses TRBV5-1 and TRBJ2-1; 14 bases align to TRBD2. The V segment lost 0 bases and the J segment 9 bases; nucleotides outside the gene matches: 5. Germline CDR1 and CDR2: SGHRS and YFSETQ. The CDR3 covers 16 residues. CDR3 nucleotides: TGCGCCAGCAGCTTGGGGGGGACTAGCGGGAGAAGTGAGCAGTTCTTC. Its protein is CASSLGGTSGRSEQFF.

In regard to this clone: One junction end disagrees with the germline gene, perhaps due to a read error. This chain uses TRBV7-9 with TRBJ2-7; maybe TRBD2 (5 bases). The CDR3 consists of 12 residues. The germline V gene encodes CDR1 SEHNR and CDR2 FQNEAQ (reference sequence). The CDR3 region is CASSLGGAPPFF. DNA for the CDR3: TGTGCCAGCAGCTTAGGGGGAGCGCCTCCTTTTTTC.

The chain recombines TRBV19 with TRBJ2-1; perhaps TRBD2 as D (6 bases). The CDR3 consists of 14 residues. From germline, CDR1 is LNHDA and CDR2 SQIVND (reference sequence). Deletions cut 7 bases from V and 0 bases from J, with 10 bases between. The CDR3 DNA is TGTGCCAGTACCCGGCGGGACTCCTACAATGAGCAGTTCTTC. Protein product: CASTRRDSYNEQFF.

The chain is built from TRBV11-1 and TRBJ2-1, with 7 positions matching TRBD1. The V gene's germline CDR1 is SGHAT and CDR2 FQDESV (reference sequence). This CDR3 region has 14 residues. After removal of 3 bases from V and 7 bases from J, the junction contained 6 bases not matched to a gene. This CDR3 is CASSFYRGGNEQFF. The CDR3 DNA is TGTGCCAGCAGCTTCTACAGGGGTGGGAATGAGCAGTTCTTC.